At least ten counts were recorded for the clone carrying this T cell receptor (beta chain). What it binds is unknown. This record belongs to a study of T cells in Graves' hyperthyroidism and ophthalmopathy. Study-level results: Most clonotypes expanded in thyroid above 0.001 were likewise present in blood. Ophthalmopathy prediction by the model preceded onset by a median about 6 months. Ophthalmopathy stood apart from stable hyperthyroidism in a 13 V-J model.

The CDR3 spans 16 residues. Germline CDR1 SEHNR, CDR2 FQNEAQ (reference sequence). Trimming took 5 bases from V and 1 from J, leaving 17 bases between them. Regions amplified from RNA transcripts were the TCR beta CDR3 regions. HTBI primers drove first-round RT-PCR of the TCR CDR3. In TCRdb, the multiplex PCR reads were re-called with MiXCR into one record per CDR3 protein. The profile covers more than 550,000 distinct CDR3 sequences, with 17% appearing a single time and 15% to 19% taken by the ten largest. Hyperthyroidism in the patients, aged 18 to 65, was newly diagnosed and under 2 months in duration.

The receptor's source is a man aged 50-59 years with Graves' hyperthyroidism. Sequencing was performed on blood. V gene TRBV7-9 combines with J gene TRBJ1-2; D perhaps matches TRBD1 (6 bases). CDR3 DNA: TGTGCCAGCAGCCCCCCCGGGGGGCAACTTAACTATGGCTACACCTTC. As protein: CASSPPGGQLNYGYTF.